This record concerns one T cell receptor (beta chain) sequence. Generated by immunoSEQ multiplex PCR, the TCRdb table keeps only in-frame clones and is missing some. The table shows about 490,000 clones, with roughly 85% occurring only once. The sample belongs to a study of blood T cell repertoires in COVID-19. Study-wide context: Researchers got acute and convalescent COVID-19 samples from the United States, Italy and Spain. Nucleic acid was either cDNA or gDNA, and it came from T cells, B-cell-depleted T cells, or PBMCs.

CDR1 is SGHRS, CDR2 YFSETQ, per germline. The V and J ends lost 0 bases and 4 bases, in that order; junction bases with no gene match: 3. The CDR3 is 15 residues long. Sequencing was carried out using peripheral blood. The V call is TRBV5-1, the J call TRBJ2-1, with 8 bases identical to TRBD2. This receptor was obtained from a human donor in a cohort sampled during active COVID-19. The CDR3 DNA is TGCGCCAGCAGCTTGGAAGCGGGAGCGTACAATGAGCAGTTCTTC. Amino acid sequence: CASSLEAGAYNEQFF.